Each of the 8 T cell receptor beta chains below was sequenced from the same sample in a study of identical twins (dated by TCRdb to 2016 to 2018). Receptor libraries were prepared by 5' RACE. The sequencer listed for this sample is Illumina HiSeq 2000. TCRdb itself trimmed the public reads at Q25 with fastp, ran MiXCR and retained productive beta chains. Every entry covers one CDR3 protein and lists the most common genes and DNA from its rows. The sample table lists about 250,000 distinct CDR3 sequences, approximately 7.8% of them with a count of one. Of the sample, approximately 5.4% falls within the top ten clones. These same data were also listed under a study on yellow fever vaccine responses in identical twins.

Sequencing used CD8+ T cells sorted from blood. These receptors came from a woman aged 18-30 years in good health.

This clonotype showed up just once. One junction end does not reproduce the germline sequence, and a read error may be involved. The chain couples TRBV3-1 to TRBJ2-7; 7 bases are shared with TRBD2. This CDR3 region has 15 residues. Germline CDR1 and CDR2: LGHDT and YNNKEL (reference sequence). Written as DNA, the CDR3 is TGTGCCTGCAGCCCCGGGGAGGGGCGCTCCTACGAGCAGTACTTC. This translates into CACSPGEGRSYEQYF.

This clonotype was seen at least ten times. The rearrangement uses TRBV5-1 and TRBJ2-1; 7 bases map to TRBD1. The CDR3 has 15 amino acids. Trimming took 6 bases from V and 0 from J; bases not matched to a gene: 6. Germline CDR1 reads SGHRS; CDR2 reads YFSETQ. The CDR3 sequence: CASTTGDSSYNEQFF. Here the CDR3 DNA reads TGCGCCAGCACCACAGGGGATAGCTCCTACAATGAGCAGTTCTTC.

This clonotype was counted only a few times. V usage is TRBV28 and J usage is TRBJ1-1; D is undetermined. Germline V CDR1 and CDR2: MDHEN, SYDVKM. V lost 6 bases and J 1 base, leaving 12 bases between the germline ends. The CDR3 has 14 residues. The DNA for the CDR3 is TGTGCCAGCAGGGTTGGCAGAGGGAACACTGAAGCTTTCTTT. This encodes CASRVGRGNTEAFF.

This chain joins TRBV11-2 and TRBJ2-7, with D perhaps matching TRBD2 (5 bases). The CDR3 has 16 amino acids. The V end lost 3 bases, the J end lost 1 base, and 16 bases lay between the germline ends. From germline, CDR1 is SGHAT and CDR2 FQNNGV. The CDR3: CASSFSEQPLSYEQYV. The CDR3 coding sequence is TGTGCCAGCAGCTTTAGCGAGCAGCCTCTTTCCTACGAGCAGTACGTC.

The CDR3 DNA is TGTGCCAGCAGCTCGGGAGTAGCGGGCACAGATACGCAGTATTTT. Its translation is CASSSGVAGTDTQYF. The genes are TRBV11-2 and TRBJ2-3; a possible D gene is TRBD2 (6 bases). V was cut by 4 bases and J by 1 base, with 12 bases left in between. There are 15 residues in the CDR3. The germline gives CDR1 SGHAT, CDR2 FQNNGV.

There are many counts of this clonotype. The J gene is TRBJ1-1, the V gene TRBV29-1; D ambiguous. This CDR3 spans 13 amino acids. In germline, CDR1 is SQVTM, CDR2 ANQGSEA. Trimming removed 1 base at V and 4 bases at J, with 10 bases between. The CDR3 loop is CSVEGTRTTEAFF. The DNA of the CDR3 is TGCAGCGTTGAAGGAACAAGGACCACTGAAGCTTTCTTT. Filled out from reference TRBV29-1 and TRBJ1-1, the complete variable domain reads SAVISQKPSRDICQRGTSLTIQCQVDSQVTMMFWYRQQPGQSLTLIATANQGSEATYESGFVIDKFPISRPNLTFSTLTVSNMSPEDSSIYLCSVEGTRTTEAFFGQGTRLTVV.

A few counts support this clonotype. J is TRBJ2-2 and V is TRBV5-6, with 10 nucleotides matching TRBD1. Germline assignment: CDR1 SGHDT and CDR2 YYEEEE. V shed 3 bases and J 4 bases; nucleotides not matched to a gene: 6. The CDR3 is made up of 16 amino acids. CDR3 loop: CASSSDRGRATGELFF. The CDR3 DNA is TGTGCCAGCAGCTCAGACAGGGGGCGGGCCACCGGGGAGCTGTTTTTT.

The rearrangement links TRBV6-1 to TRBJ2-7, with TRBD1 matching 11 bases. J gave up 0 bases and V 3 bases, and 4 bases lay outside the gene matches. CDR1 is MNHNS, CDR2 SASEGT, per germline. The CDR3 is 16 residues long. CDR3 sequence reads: CASSDRGTGGSYEQYV. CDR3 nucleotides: TGTGCCAGCAGTGACCGTGGGACAGGGGGCTCCTACGAGCAGTACGTC.